A single sample gave rise to the 3 T cell receptor beta chains below, sequenced in a study of T cell responses to AZD1222 COVID-19 vaccine. The data were produced by immunoSEQ multiplex PCR, yet TCRdb's version contains in-frame clones alone and is incomplete. The data hold around 160,000 clones, with around 94% observed a single time. The material was peripheral blood, obtained on day 0 of AZD1222 vaccination. These receptors originate from an adult in good health.

This chain joins TRBV3-1 (or the pseudogene TRBV3-2) and TRBJ1-1, with D tentatively TRBD1 (6 bases). This CDR3 is built from 15 residues. Trimming cost V 1 base and J 4 bases, with 13 bases left between them. From germline, CDR1 is LGHDT and CDR2 YNNKEL (reference sequence). The CDR3: CASSQVLRGTTEAFF. For the CDR3, the DNA is TGTGCCAGCAGCCAAGTCCTCAGGGGTACCACTGAAGCTTTCTTT.

The chain couples TRBV28 to TRBJ2-3; no reliable D call. The CDR3 has 13 amino acids. V was shortened by 5 bases and J by 7 bases, with 13 bases between the two germline ends. Germline-derived CDR1 and CDR2 are MDHEN and SYDVKM. The CDR3 bases are TGTGCCAGCAGTCCTCGACCCCCCCATACGCAGTATTTT. Translated: CASSPRPPHTQYF.

The CDR3 sequence is CASSQEYGGMDEKLFF. In DNA, the CDR3 is TGTGCCAGCAGCCAAGAATACGGGGGGATGGATGAAAAACTGTTTTTT. The chain couples TRBV3-1 (or the pseudogene TRBV3-2) to TRBJ1-4, with D possibly being TRBD1 (5 bases). V shed 0 bases and J shed 6 bases, with 14 bases lying between them. CDR1 LGHDT and CDR2 YNNKEL come from the germline V gene (reference sequence). This CDR3 has 16 amino acids.